This is a list of T cell receptor beta chains from one sample in a study of shared clonotypes between healthy human individuals. Sequencing used immunoSEQ multiplex PCR; TCRdb keeps in-frame clones, though not all of them. The sample holds millions of clones, about 92% seen once. The sequenced material came from naive CD4+ T cells sorted from blood. Receptors originate from a man between 18 and 35 years old in good health. CDR3s include the opening cysteine and the closing phenylalanine or tryptophan. D genes are given only for firm matches. Rows may omit the clone size; those that give it use once, few, many or a size class.

>TRBD2|TRBV27|TRBJ2-3|-
CASRTLAGTQYF
TGTGCCAGCAGGACACTAGCGGGAACGCAGTATTTT
>TRBD2|TRBV30|TRBJ2-3|-
CAWRVGAGEKDTQYF
TGTGCCTGGAGGGTCGGAGCGGGAGAGAAAGATACGCAGTATTTT
>-|TRBV11-2|TRBJ2-5|-
CASSLHYGETQYF
TGTGCCAGCAGCCTCCACTACGGCGAGACCCAGTACTTC
>-|TRBV7-9|TRBJ2-1|few
CASSLGGSYGEQFF
TGTGCCAGCAGCTTAGGCGGTAGTTACGGTGAGCAGTTCTTC
>-|TRBV7-9|TRBJ2-3|-
CASSLEGGGTDTQYF
TGTGCCAGCAGCTTAGAGGGGGGCGGCACAGATACGCAGTATTTT
>TRBD2|TRBV19|TRBJ2-7|-
CASSLSASGSYEQYF
TGTGCCAGTAGTTTATCGGCTAGCGGGAGCTACGAGCAGTACTTC
>TRBD2|TRBV19|TRBJ2-7|-
CASSTPRGRYYEQYF
TGTGCCAGTAGTACCCCGCGCGGGAGGTACTACGAGCAGTACTTC
>TRBD1|TRBV7-2|TRBJ2-7|once
CASSLARGGWYEQYF
TGTGCCAGCAGCTTAGCGCGAGGGGGCTGGTACGAGCAGTACTTC
>-|TRBV30|TRBJ1-3|-
CAWSSHRTAVPGNTIYF
TGTGCCTGGAGTTCTCACCGGACCGCGGTCCCTGGAAACACCATATATTTT
>-|TRBV2|TRBJ2-1|-
CASRLLYNEQFF
TGTGCCAGCAGACTACTTTACAATGAGCAGTTCTTC
>-|TRBV5-4|TRBJ2-1|-
CASTDLGSGNEQFF
TGTGCCAGCACCGATCTCGGGTCCGGTAATGAGCAGTTCTTC
>TRBD1|TRBV19|TRBJ1-1|once
CASTRQGNTEAFF
TGTGCCAGTACGCGACAGGGGAACACTGAAGCTTTCTTT
>-|TRBV18|TRBJ2-3|-
CASSPPANTDTQYF
TGTGCCAGCTCACCACCCGCTAACACAGATACGCAGTATTTT
>TRBD1|TRBV7-2|TRBJ2-2|-
CASSLRGGQGAKTGELFF
TGTGCCAGCAGCTTAAGGGGTGGACAGGGTGCAAAAACCGGGGAGCTGTTTTTT
>-|TRBV5-1|TRBJ2-3|once
CASSLEVRGGADTQYF
TGCGCCAGCAGCTTGGAAGTAAGGGGCGGCGCAGATACGCAGTATTTT